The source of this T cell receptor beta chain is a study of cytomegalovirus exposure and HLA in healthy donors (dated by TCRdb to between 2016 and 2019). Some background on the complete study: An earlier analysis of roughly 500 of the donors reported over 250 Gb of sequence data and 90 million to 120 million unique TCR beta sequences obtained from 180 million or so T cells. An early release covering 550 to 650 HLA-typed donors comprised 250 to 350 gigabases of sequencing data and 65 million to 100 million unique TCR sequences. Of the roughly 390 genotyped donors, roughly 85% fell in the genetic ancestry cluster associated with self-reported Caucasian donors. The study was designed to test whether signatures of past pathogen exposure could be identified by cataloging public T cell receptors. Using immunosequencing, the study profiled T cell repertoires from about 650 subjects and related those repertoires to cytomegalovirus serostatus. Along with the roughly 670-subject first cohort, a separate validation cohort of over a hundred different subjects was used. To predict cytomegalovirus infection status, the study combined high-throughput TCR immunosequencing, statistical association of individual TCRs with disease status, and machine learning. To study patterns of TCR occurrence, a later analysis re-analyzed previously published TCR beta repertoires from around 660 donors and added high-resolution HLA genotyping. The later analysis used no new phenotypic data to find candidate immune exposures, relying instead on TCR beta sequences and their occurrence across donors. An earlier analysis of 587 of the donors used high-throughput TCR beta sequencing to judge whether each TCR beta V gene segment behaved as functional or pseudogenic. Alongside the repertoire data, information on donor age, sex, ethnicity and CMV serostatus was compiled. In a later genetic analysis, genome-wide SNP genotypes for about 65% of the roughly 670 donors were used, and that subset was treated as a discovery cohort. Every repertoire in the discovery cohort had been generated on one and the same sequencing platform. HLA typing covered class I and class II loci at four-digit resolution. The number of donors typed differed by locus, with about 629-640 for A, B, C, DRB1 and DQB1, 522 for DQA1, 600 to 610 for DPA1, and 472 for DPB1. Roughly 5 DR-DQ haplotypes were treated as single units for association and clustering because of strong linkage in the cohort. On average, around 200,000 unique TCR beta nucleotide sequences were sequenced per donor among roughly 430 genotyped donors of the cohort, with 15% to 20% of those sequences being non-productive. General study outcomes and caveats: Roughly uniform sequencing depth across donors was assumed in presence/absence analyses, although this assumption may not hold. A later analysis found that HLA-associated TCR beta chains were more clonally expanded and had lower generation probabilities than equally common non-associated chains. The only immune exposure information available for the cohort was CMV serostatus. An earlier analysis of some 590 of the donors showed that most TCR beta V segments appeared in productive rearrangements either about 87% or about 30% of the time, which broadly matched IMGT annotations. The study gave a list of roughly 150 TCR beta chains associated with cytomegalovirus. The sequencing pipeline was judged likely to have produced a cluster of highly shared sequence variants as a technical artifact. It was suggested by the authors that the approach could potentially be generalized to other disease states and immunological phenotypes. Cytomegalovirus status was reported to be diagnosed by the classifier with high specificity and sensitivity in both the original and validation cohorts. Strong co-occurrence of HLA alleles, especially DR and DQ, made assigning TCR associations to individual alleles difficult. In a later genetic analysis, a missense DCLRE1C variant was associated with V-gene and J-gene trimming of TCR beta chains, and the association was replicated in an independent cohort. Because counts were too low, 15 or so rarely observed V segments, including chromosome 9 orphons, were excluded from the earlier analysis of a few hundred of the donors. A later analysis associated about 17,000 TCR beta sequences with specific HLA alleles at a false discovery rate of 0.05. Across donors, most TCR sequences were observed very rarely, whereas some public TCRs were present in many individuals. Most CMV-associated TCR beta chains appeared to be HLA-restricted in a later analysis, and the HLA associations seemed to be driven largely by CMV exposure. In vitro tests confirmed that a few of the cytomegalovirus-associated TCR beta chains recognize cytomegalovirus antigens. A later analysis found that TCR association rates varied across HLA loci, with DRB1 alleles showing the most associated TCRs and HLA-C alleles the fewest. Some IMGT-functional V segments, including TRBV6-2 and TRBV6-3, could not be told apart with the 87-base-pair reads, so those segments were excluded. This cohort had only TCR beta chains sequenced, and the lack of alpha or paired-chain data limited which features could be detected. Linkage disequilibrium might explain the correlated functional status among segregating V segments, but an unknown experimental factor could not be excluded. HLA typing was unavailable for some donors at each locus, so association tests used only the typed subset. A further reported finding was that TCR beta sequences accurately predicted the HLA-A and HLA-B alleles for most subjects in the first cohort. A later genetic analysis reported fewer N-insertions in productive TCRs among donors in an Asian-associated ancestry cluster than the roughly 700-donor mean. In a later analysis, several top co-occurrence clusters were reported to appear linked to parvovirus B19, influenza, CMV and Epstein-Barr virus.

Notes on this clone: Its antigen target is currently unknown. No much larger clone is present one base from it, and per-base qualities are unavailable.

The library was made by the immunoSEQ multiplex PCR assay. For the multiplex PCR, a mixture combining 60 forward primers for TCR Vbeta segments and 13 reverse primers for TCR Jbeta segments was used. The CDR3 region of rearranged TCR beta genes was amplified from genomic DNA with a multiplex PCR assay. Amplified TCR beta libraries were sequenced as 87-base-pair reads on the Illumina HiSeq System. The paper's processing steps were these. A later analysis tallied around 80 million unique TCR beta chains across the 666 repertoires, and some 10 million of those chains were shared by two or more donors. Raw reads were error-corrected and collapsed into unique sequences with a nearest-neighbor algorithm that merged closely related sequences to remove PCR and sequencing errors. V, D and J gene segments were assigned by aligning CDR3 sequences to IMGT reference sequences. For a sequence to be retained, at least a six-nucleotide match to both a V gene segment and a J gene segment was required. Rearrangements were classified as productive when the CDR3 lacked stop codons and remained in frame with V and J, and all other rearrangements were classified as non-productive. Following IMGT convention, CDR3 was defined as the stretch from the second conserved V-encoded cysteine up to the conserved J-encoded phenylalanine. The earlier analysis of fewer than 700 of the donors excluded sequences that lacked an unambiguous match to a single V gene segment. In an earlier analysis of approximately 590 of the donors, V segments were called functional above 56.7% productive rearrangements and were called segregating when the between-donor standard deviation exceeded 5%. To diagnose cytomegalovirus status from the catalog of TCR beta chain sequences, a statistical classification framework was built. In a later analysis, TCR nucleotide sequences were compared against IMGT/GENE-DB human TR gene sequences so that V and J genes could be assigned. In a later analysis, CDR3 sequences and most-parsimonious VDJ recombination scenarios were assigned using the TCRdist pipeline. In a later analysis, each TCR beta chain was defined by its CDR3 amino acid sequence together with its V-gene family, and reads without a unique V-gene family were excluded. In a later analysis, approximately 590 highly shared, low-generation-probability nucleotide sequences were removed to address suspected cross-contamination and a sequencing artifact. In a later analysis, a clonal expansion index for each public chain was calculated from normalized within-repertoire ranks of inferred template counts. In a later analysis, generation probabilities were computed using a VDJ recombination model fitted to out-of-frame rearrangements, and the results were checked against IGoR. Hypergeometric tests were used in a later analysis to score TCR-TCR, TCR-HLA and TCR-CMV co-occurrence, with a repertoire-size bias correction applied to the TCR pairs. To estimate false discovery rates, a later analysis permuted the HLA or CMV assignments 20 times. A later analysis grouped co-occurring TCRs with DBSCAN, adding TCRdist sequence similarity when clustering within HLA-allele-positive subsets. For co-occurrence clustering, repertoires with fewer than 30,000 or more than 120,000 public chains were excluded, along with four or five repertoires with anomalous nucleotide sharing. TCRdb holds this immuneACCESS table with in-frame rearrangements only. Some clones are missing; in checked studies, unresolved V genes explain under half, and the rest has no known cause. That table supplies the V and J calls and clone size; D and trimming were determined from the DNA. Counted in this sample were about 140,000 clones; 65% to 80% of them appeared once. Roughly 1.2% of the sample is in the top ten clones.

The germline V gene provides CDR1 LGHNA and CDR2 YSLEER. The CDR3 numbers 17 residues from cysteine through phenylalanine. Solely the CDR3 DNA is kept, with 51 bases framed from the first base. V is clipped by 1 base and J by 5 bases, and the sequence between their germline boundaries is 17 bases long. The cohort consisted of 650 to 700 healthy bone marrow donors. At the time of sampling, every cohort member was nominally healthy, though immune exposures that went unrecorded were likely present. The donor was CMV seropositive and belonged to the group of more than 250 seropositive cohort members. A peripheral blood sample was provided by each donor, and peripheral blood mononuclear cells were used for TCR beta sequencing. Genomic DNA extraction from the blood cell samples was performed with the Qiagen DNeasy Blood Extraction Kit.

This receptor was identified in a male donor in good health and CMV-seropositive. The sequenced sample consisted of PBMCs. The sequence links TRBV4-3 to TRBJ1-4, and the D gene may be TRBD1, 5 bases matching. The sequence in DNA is TGCGCCAGCAGCCAAGGGAGGGACGGCTATGGGAATGAAAAACTGTTTTTT. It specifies CASSQGRDGYGNEKLFF.